The 22 T cell receptor beta chains below come from one sample, sequenced in a study of shared clonotypes between healthy human individuals. Method: immunoSEQ multiplex PCR; TCRdb's copy keeps in-frame clones and lacks some. The sample has over 2,000,000 clones, 93% seen once. Terminally differentiated effector memory CD45RA+ cells were left out of the naive CD8 fraction, which was CD45RO-negative and positively selected for CCR7. Sequences were obtained from naive CD8+ T cells from PBMCs. The source of these receptors is a man aged 18 to 29 in good health. Some clones in this sample may be carry-over from other donors' samples.

This chain links TRBV27 with TRBJ2-7, with TRBD2 matching 7 bases. Germline-derived CDR1 and CDR2 are MNHEY and SMNVEV (reference sequence). The V and J ends lost 6 bases and 6 bases, in that order; junction bases with no gene match: 11. The CDR3 sequence is 14 residues long. DNA for the CDR3: TGTGCCAGCAGCGTGACCGGGACTAACATCGAGCAGTACTTC. This sequence encodes CASSVTGTNIEQYF.

V is TRBV11-2 and J is TRBJ2-5, with 13 bases fitting TRBD2. CDR3 size: 18 residues. V was clipped by 1 base and J by 8 bases; unmatched bases: 13. From germline, CDR1 is SGHAT and CDR2 FQNNGV. CDR3 DNA: TGTGCCAGCAGCTTAGGTCCCCGCGGGACTAGCGGGGTCAATACCCAGTACTTC. This gives the protein CASSLGPRGTSGVNTQYF.

V is TRBV4-3 and J is TRBJ2-3; 10 nucleotides align to TRBD1. Trimming removed 4 bases from V and 4 bases from J; junction bases left unmatched: 11. The germline V gene has CDR1 LGHNA and CDR2 YSLEER. The CDR3 totals 17 residues. The CDR3 DNA is TGCGCCAGCAGCCTTGGAACCGGGACAGGGGTCCCAGATACGCAGTATTTT. Protein sequence: CASSLGTGTGVPDTQYF.

V and J are TRBV7-9 and TRBJ2-2, with 9 bases identical to TRBD1. Germline V gives CDR1 SEHNR, CDR2 FQNEAQ (reference sequence). This CDR3 comprises 16 residues. The V gene end was trimmed by 6 bases and the J gene end by 4 bases; junction bases not matched to a gene: 9. CDR3 in DNA: TGTGCCAGCAGATCGCGGGACAGGGTCACCACCGGGGAGCTGTTTTTT. This sequence encodes CASRSRDRVTTGELFF.

J is TRBJ2-3 and V is TRBV5-1, with TRBD2 identical over 9 bases. Germline CDR1 reads SGHRS; CDR2 reads YFSETQ. The CDR3 totals 16 residues. Losses at the gene ends were 0 bases for V and 5 bases for J; bases not matched to a gene: 7. Here the CDR3 reads CASSLVSLAGKDTQYF. In DNA, the CDR3 is TGCGCCAGCAGCTTGGTATCCCTAGCGGGAAAAGATACGCAGTATTTT.

The rearrangement joins TRBV11-2 to TRBJ2-7; TRBD1 matches at 8 bases. Germline assignment: CDR1 SGHAT and CDR2 FQNNGV. With V trimmed by 4 bases and J by 9 bases, 14 bases remained unmatched. The CDR3 spans 15 residues. CDR3: CASSYPQGVFTMQYF. The CDR3 nucleotides read TGTGCCAGCAGCTACCCACAGGGGGTCTTTACGATGCAGTACTTC.

This rearrangement joins TRBV4-3 to TRBJ2-4; 9 bases line up with TRBD2. This CDR3 has 15 amino acids. J was trimmed by 4 bases and V by 3 bases; bases with no gene match: 4. Germline V gives CDR1 LGHNA, CDR2 YSLEER. CDR3 loop: CASSHGSGGKNIQYF. Written as DNA, the CDR3 is TGCGCCAGCAGCCACGGTAGCGGGGGAAAAAACATTCAGTACTTC.

Only one count was recorded for this clone. The chain employs TRBV27 and TRBJ1-5; a possible D gene is TRBD1 (5 bases). Germline CDR1 is MNHEY and CDR2 is SMNVEV (reference sequence). The CDR3 contains 15 residues. V was clipped by 8 bases and J by 2 bases, with 16 bases between them. CDR3 protein: CASSAGQIGNQPQHF. As DNA, the CDR3 is TGTGCCAGCTCCGCGGGGCAGATCGGCAATCAGCCCCAGCATTTT.

The rearrangement uses TRBV7-2 and TRBJ2-4; D is unresolved. Trimming removed 1 base from V and 6 bases from J, with 13 bases in between. The CDR3 contains 15 residues. The germline CDR1 and CDR2 sequences are SGHTA and FQGNSA. CDR3 nucleotides: TGTGCCAGCAGCTTAGTTGACGGACCGGGAAACATTCAGTACTTC. As protein: CASSLVDGPGNIQYF. The whole variable domain, remainder taken from reference TRBV7-2 and TRBJ2-4, is GAGVSQSPSNKVTEKGKDVELRCDPISGHTALYWYRQSLGQGLEFLIYFQGNSAPDKSGLPSDRFSAERTGGSVSTLTIQRTQQEDSAVYLCASSLVDGPGNIQYFGAGTRLSVL.

The chain uses TRBV4-3 and TRBJ2-2; TRBD1 or TRBD2 may be the D gene (5 bases each). This CDR3 contains 13 residues. Germline V gene data show CDR1 as LGHNA and CDR2 as YSLEER. The V end lost 4 bases, the J end lost 3 bases, and 6 bases lay between the germline ends. The CDR3 reads CASSRGDTGELFF. Here the CDR3 DNA reads TGCGCCAGCAGCCGAGGGGACACCGGGGAGCTGTTTTTT.

The sample holds one count of this clone. The chain has TRBV4-1 and TRBJ2-5, with 13 bases aligning to TRBD2. TRBJ2-7 matches the DNA end more closely, so the J call is doubtful. CDR3 length equals 15 residues. Germline-derived CDR1 and CDR2 are MGHRA and YSYEKL. This CDR3 reads CASSPGTSGTYEQYF. Here the CDR3 DNA reads TGCGCCAGCAGCCCCGGGACTAGCGGGACCTACGAGCAGTACTTC.

The gene calls are TRBV4-1 and TRBJ2-3; D perhaps matches TRBD1 (5 bases). The germline V gene has CDR1 MGHRA and CDR2 YSYEKL. This CDR3 has 15 amino acids. V was clipped by 1 base and J by 6 bases, with 14 bases between them. Written as DNA, the CDR3 is TGCGCCAGCAGCCAAGCCAGGGTTGTTGGGGATACGCAGTATTTT. Translated: CASSQARVVGDTQYF.

Details on this clone: Additional DNA sequences in this sample encode the identical CDR3. V gene TRBV4-3 combines with J gene TRBJ2-7; D is tentatively TRBD1 or TRBD2 (5 bases each). CDR1 and CDR2 from the germline V gene are LGHNA and YSLEER. With 0 bases removed from V and 4 bases from J, the gap between germline ends came to 13 bases. The CDR3 totals 15 residues. This chain's CDR3 is CASSQDRGPPYEQYF. CDR3 sequence (DNA): TGCGCCAGCAGCCAAGATCGGGGCCCCCCTTACGAGCAGTACTTC.

CDR3: CASSQDSEGGSGNTIYF. CDR3 nucleotide sequence: TGCGCCAGCAGCCAAGATTCGGAAGGTGGCTCTGGAAACACCATATATTTT. The rearrangement uses TRBV4-3 and TRBJ1-3, with no clear D. Between the trimmed V and J ends, which lost 0 bases and 0 bases, there was a span of 12 bases. Germline assignment: CDR1 LGHNA and CDR2 YSLEER. The CDR3 is 17 amino acids.

The chain uses TRBV2 and TRBJ2-2, with 7 nucleotides matching TRBD1. This CDR3 has 16 amino acids. Trimming removed 4 bases from V and 3 bases from J; junction bases left unmatched: 8. Germline CDR1 reads SNHLY; CDR2 reads FYNNEI. The CDR3 coding sequence is TGTGCCAGCAGTGCTCGACAGGGTAGTTACACCGGGGAGCTGTTTTTT. Residues: CASSARQGSYTGELFF.

The chain has TRBV27 and TRBJ2-3, with a possible D match to TRBD2 (5 bases). The length of the CDR3 is 14 residues. V was trimmed by 5 bases and J by 6 bases, leaving 15 bases between them. The germline V gene has CDR1 MNHEY and CDR2 SMNVEV (reference sequence). The CDR3 protein is CASSPLEEVDTQYF. The DNA of the CDR3 is TGTGCCAGCAGTCCTCTGGAGGAGGTGGATACGCAGTATTTT.

This chain's CDR3 is CASSVDRLTYEQYF. The CDR3 nucleotides are TGCGCCAGCAGCGTGGACAGGTTAACCTACGAGCAGTACTTC. The rearrangement links TRBV5-1 to TRBJ2-7; 7 bases fit TRBD1. Germline values: CDR1 SGHRS, CDR2 YFSETQ. The length of the CDR3 is 14 residues. V lost 4 bases, J lost 2 bases, and 6 bases stayed unmatched.

This chain links TRBV7-2 with TRBJ2-7, with D tentatively TRBD2 (6 bases). CDR1 is SGHTA, CDR2 FQGNSA, per germline. The length of the CDR3 is 12 residues. The V end was cut by 6 bases, the J end by 4 bases, with 10 bases between. The CDR3 DNA reads TGTGCCAGCAGAGGAGGGCCTTACGAGCAGTACTTC. Its translation is CASRGGPYEQYF.

This chain joins TRBV30 and TRBJ2-7; unclear D gene. Germline V CDR1 and CDR2: GTSNPN, SVGIG (reference sequence). CDR3 length: 13 residues. V was shortened by 2 bases and J by 0 bases, with 8 bases between the two germline ends. As DNA, the CDR3 is TGTGCCTGGAGTACATGGAGCTCCTACGAGCAGTACTTC. Translated: CAWSTWSSYEQYF.

J is TRBJ2-3 and V is TRBV6-5; either TRBD1 or TRBD2 may fit D (7 bases each). Per germline, CDR1 MNHEY and CDR2 SVGAGI. V lost 3 bases to trimming and J lost 3 bases, with 10 bases between them. The CDR3 consists of 14 residues. This CDR3 reads CASSYQGGTDTQYF. The CDR3 DNA is TGTGCCAGCAGTTATCAGGGGGGGACAGATACGCAGTATTTT.

The chain is built from TRBV2 and TRBJ2-7; D is perhaps TRBD1 or TRBD2 (6 bases each). This CDR3 spans 15 amino acids. The V end was cut by 5 bases, the J end by 7 bases, with 21 bases between. CDR1 and CDR2 from the germline V gene are SNHLY and FYNNEI. CDR3 region: CASSKPGTTEGEQYF. The CDR3 coding sequence is TGTGCCAGCAGTAAACCCGGGACAACGGAGGGGGAGCAGTACTTC.

The rearrangement joins TRBV19 to TRBJ2-7, with D perhaps TRBD2 (5 bases). Germline V lookup: CDR1 LNHDA, CDR2 SQIVND (reference sequence). The CDR3 runs 12 residues. The V end lost 4 bases, the J end lost 6 bases, and 10 bases lay between the germline ends. The CDR3 sequence is CASSKAGSEQYF. The CDR3 nucleotides read TGTGCCAGTAGTAAAGCTGGGAGCGAGCAGTACTTC.